This entry lists 19 T cell receptor beta chains sequenced from one sample in a study of shared clonotypes between healthy human individuals. Clones were sequenced by immunoSEQ multiplex PCR, and TCRdb holds only the in-frame ones, with some missing. The data show about 520,000 clones, with approximately 78% seen just once and about 12% held by the top ten. The sequencing sample was made of PBMCs. Receptor source: a middle-aged woman in good health. Some clones in this sample may be carry-over from other donors' samples.

On this clone itself: Compared with germline, one end of the junction differs, possibly owing to a read error. The chain joins TRBV23-1 to TRBJ1-2; TRBD1 aligns across 12 bases. TRBV23-1 is an open reading frame whose function is uncertain. The CDR3 has 14 amino acids. Here the CDR3 DNA reads TGCGCCAGGAGTCCGGGACAGGGGGCCTATGGCTACACCTTC. As protein: CARSPGQGAYGYTF.

This clone was counted ten times or more. V usage is TRBV29-1 and J usage is TRBJ1-1; D might be TRBD1 (5 bases). Germline CDR1 is SQVTM and CDR2 is ANQGSEA. V gave up 7 bases and J gave up 4 bases, with 13 bases separating them. The CDR3 has 12 residues. CDR3 bases: TGCAGCGCCGAACAGGAGACCACTGAAGCTTTCTTT. Encoded protein: CSAEQETTEAFF.

The CDR3 sequence: CASSQGLEKLFF. The CDR3 region has the DNA TGTGCCAGCAGTCAAGGTCTGGAAAAACTGTTTTTT. The chain is built from TRBV28 and TRBJ1-4; D gene ambiguous. Germline-derived CDR1 and CDR2 are MDHEN and SYDVKM. The germline V and J ends were trimmed by 5 bases and 8 bases, with 9 bases remaining between them. CDR3 size: 12 residues. The whole variable domain, remainder taken from reference TRBV28 and TRBJ1-4, is DVKVTQSSRYLVKRTGEKVFLECVQDMDHENMFWYRQDPGLGLRLIYFSYDVKMKEKGDIPEGYSVSREKKERFSLILESASTNQTSMYLCASSQGLEKLFFGSGTQLSVL.

The chain recombines TRBV9 with TRBJ2-2; possible D gene TRBD1, 6 bases. V gave up 4 bases and J gave up 6 bases, with 10 bases separating them. Germline CDR1 is SGDLS and CDR2 is YYNGEE. The CDR3 totals 13 residues. CDR3 protein: CASSYRVPGELFF. The CDR3 DNA follows: TGTGCCAGCAGCTACAGGGTACCCGGGGAGCTGTTTTTT.

The CDR3 loop reads CATSRGANSNQPQHF. CDR3 bases: TGTGCCACCAGCAGAGGTGCTAATAGCAATCAGCCCCAGCATTTT. This sequence joins TRBV15 and TRBJ1-5; D remains unclear. This CDR3 has 15 residues. Trimming took off 1 base at V and 0 bases at J, with 7 bases between the two ends. Germline CDR1 is LNHNV and CDR2 is YYDKDF (reference sequence).

Ten or more counts support this clone. CDR3 DNA sequence: TGCAGCGTTGCGGGGCTCAAAAGCGGGGAGCAGTACTTC. Translating gives CSVAGLKSGEQYF. This chain joins TRBV29-1 and TRBJ2-7; a possible D gene is TRBD2 (6 bases). Looked up from germline, CDR1 is SQVTM and CDR2 is ANQGSEA. The V end lost 4 bases, the J end lost 7 bases, and 17 bases lay between the germline ends. This CDR3 comprises 13 residues.

The sample holds one count of this clone. The chain recombines TRBV27 with TRBJ2-7; a possible D gene is TRBD2 (6 bases). CDR1 MNHEY and CDR2 SMNVEV come from the germline V gene (reference sequence). The CDR3 is made up of 12 amino acids. The V and J ends lost 2 bases and 8 bases respectively, with 10 bases between them. The CDR3 spells CASSLNGGKQYF. Written as DNA, the CDR3 is TGTGCCAGCAGTTTAAACGGCGGGAAGCAGTACTTC.

The chain employs TRBV15 and TRBJ2-4; no clear D. This CDR3 contains 13 residues. CDR1 LNHNV and CDR2 YYDKDF come from the germline V gene (reference sequence). V lost 1 base, J lost 6 bases, and 7 bases lay in between. The CDR3 loop reads CATSRAQRNIQYF. CDR3 sequence (DNA): TGTGCCACCAGCAGAGCTCAAAGAAACATTCAGTACTTC.

The CDR3 sequence: CASSSGTSGSDEQFF. The CDR3 DNA reads TGTGCCAGCAGCTCCGGGACTAGCGGGAGCGATGAGCAGTTCTTC. The chain employs TRBV7-9 and TRBJ2-1; 14 bases match TRBD2. Per the germline V gene, CDR1 is SEHNR and CDR2 is FQNEAQ (reference sequence). The CDR3 contains 15 residues. V was pared by 4 bases and J by 8 bases, with 4 bases of the junction left unmatched.

The chain carries TRBV5-1 and TRBJ1-2; weak D call: TRBD1 (5 bases). Germline CDR1 reads SGHRS; CDR2 reads YFSETQ. V gave up 4 bases and J gave up 4 bases, with 17 bases separating them. The CDR3 consists of 15 residues. The CDR3 sequence: CASSPGTENTYGYTF. The CDR3 nucleotides read TGCGCCAGCAGCCCCGGGACCGAAAACACCTATGGCTACACCTTC. Filled out from reference TRBV5-1 and TRBJ1-2, the complete variable domain reads KAGVTQTPRYLIKTRGQQVTLSCSPISGHRSVSWYQQTPGQGLQFLFEYFSETQRNKGNFPGRFSGRQFSNSRSEMNVSTLELGDSALYLCASSPGTENTYGYTFGSGTRLTVV.

The chain employs TRBV29-1 and TRBJ2-3; 11 nucleotides agree with TRBD1. The CDR3 loop spans 13 amino acids. Germline V gene data show CDR1 as SQVTM and CDR2 as ANQGSEA. Unmatched junction bases numbered 4, after V lost 4 bases and J lost 7 bases. The CDR3 loop is CSVGGTGGNTQYF. In DNA, the CDR3 is TGCAGCGTTGGGGGGACAGGGGGAAATACGCAGTATTTT.

The CDR3 region has the DNA TGTGCCAGCTCAACGGGACTAGCGGGATATGACGGGGAGCTGTTTTTT. Its protein is CASSTGLAGYDGELFF. V is TRBV18 and J is TRBJ2-2; 13 nucleotides align to TRBD2. Germline trimming cut 5 bases from V and 7 bases from J; bases unmatched to any gene: 7. The V gene's germline CDR1 is KGHSH and CDR2 LQKENI. The CDR3 is 16 residues long.

V usage is TRBV28 and J usage is TRBJ2-7; D may be TRBD2 (6 bases). Germline loops: CDR1 MDHEN, CDR2 SYDVKM. The CDR3 totals 16 residues. Trimming pared 3 bases from V and 0 bases from J, leaving 15 bases between. This CDR3 reads CASSFGLGRGSYEQYF. DNA of the CDR3: TGTGCCAGCAGTTTTGGGCTGGGGCGGGGCTCCTACGAGCAGTACTTC.

This clone has more than one count but fewer than ten. This CDR3 is CASSIQGFSGYEQYF. In nucleotides, the CDR3 is TGTGCCAGTAGTATCCAGGGCTTCTCGGGCTACGAGCAGTACTTC. The chain recombines TRBV19 with TRBJ2-7, with D possibly being TRBD1 (5 bases). Germline V CDR1 and CDR2: LNHDA, SQIVND (reference sequence). CDR3 length: 15 amino acids. Trimming removed 3 bases at V and 3 bases at J, with 15 bases between.

J is TRBJ2-3 and V is TRBV5-1; 8 nucleotides line up with TRBD2. The germline gives CDR1 SGHRS, CDR2 YFSETQ. The CDR3 is 15 residues long. The V and J ends lost 2 bases and 2 bases, in that order; junction bases with no gene match: 4. The CDR3 bases are TGCGCCAGCAGCTTTGGCGGGAGGACCACAGATACGCAGTATTTT. The encoded protein is CASSFGGRTTDTQYF.

The gene calls are TRBV30 and TRBJ1-5, with 7 positions matching TRBD1. The CDR3 has 15 amino acids. V was clipped by 4 bases and J by 3 bases; unmatched bases: 9. From germline, CDR1 is GTSNPN and CDR2 SVGIG (reference sequence). The CDR3 sequence is CAWTGRGGPNQPQHF. CDR3 nucleotide sequence: TGTGCCTGGACTGGTCGAGGGGGCCCCAATCAGCCCCAGCATTTT.

This clone has a count of ten or more. The same CDR3 can be traced to other DNA sequences in this sample. The genes are TRBV7-8 and TRBJ2-2, with 11 bases aligning to TRBD2. The CDR3 is 16 residues long. The germline CDR1 and CDR2 sequences are SGHVS and FQNEAQ. J was trimmed by 6 bases and V by 6 bases; bases with no gene match: 9. CDR3 sequence (DNA): TGTGCCAGCAGGGAACCGGGACTAGCGGCCTCCGGGGAGCTGTTTTTT. This sequence encodes CASREPGLAASGELFF.

This clone showed up just once. CDR3 bases: TGCGCCAGCAGTAGGTCTAGCGGGAGTTCGGTCTCCTACAATGAGCAGTTCTTC. Its protein is CASSRSSGSSVSYNEQFF. The chain has TRBV10-1 and TRBJ2-1; TRBD2 matches 10 bases. The V gene end was trimmed by 5 bases and the J gene end by 0 bases; junction bases not matched to a gene: 10. The CDR3 runs 18 residues. Germline V lookup: CDR1 WNHNN, CDR2 SYGVQD (reference sequence).

This sequence joins TRBV7-2 and TRBJ2-1; TRBD2 aligns across 14 bases. The V segment lost 5 bases and the J segment 2 bases; nucleotides outside the gene matches: 8. In germline, CDR1 is SGHTA, CDR2 FQGNSA. The CDR3 runs 18 residues. The CDR3 here is CASSMGLAGEATYNEQFF. The CDR3 DNA sequence: TGTGCCAGCAGCATGGGACTAGCGGGAGAGGCCACCTACAATGAGCAGTTCTTC.